The rows below give T cell receptor beta chains drawn from one sample of a study of T-cell memory formation after mild COVID-19. TCRdb re-called the 5' RACE reads through MiXCR, storing one row per CDR3 protein. The table has tens of thousands of distinct CDR3 sequences, roughly 15% seen once. Sequenced sample: PBMCs or a T cell subset sorted from them (not recorded which). The origin of the receptors is a man between 18 and 35 years old who had mild COVID-19 (a few samples of this study predate the infection). Cell type and time point are not known. The CDR3 runs from the conserved cysteine through the conserved F or W. The order of the fields is clone size, V gene, D gene, J gene, CDR3 DNA, CDR3 protein. A D gene is named only where the DNA matches it firmly. Clone size appears in some rows only: once, few, many, or a class for an expanded clone.

many,TRBV20-1,TRBD2,TRBJ2-1,TGCAGTGCTCCGAAGCTAGCGGGGGCCATAAATGAGCAGTTCTTC,CSAPKLAGAINEQFF
few,TRBV27,TRBD2,TRBJ2-1,TGTGCCAGCAGCTCCGGGACTAGCGGGGTCAATGAGCAGTTCTTC,CASSSGTSGVNEQFF
.,TRBV7-9,.,TRBJ2-7,TGTGCCAGCAGCTCCCGTCCGGGGGAGCAGTACTTC,CASSSRPGEQYF
many,TRBV4-2,TRBD1,TRBJ2-2,TGTGCCAGCAGCCAGGAGACAGGGGAGCCCGGGGAGCTGTTTTTT,CASSQETGEPGELFF
few,TRBV5-1,.,TRBJ2-7,TGCGCCAGCAAGAAACTTGGGGTCTCCTACGAGCAGTACTTC,CASKKLGVSYEQYF
few,TRBV13,.,TRBJ2-7,TGTGCCAGCAGCCAAGAGCTGGGACGGCCCTACGAGCAGTACTTC,CASSQELGRPYEQYF
.,TRBV12-3/TRBV12-4,.,TRBJ2-7,TGTGCCAGCAGTTTGGGCCCGCAGGTTACGGAGCAGTACTTC,CASSLGPQVTEQYF
.,TRBV7-2,TRBD1,TRBJ1-2,TGTGCCAGCAAGGCAGGGGGTGGAGTAGGGTATGGCTACACCTTC,CASKAGGGVGYGYTF
many,TRBV7-8,.,TRBJ1-2,TGTGCCAGCAGCTTAGCCGCGGGGCCGGCGGGGGGCTACACCTTC,CASSLAAGPAGGYTF
few,TRBV7-2,TRBD1,TRBJ2-5,TGTGCCAGCAGCCCAGTAGGGGGCAGAATTGAGACCCAGTACTTC,CASSPVGGRIETQYF
many,TRBV7-3,.,TRBJ2-3,TGTGCCAGCAGCTCACGGGTCACAGATACGCAGTATTTT,CASSSRVTDTQYF
few,TRBV20-1,.,TRBJ2-5,TGCAGTGCTAGGAGGTATGGGGGAGCAGAAGAGACCCAGTACTTC,CSARRYGGAEETQYF
.,TRBV4-1,.,TRBJ2-2,TGCGCCAGTCAGGCTTCGAACACCGGGGAGCTGTTTTTT,CASQASNTGELFF
.,TRBV7-9,.,TRBJ2-2,TGTGCCAGCAGCTCGACTGGGGTCTCGGACCCAACCACCGGGGAGCTGTTTTTT,CASSSTGVSDPTTGELFF
.,TRBV21-1,.,TRBJ2-3,TGTGCCAGCAGCGGACAATCGACGGACTACTTCACAGATACGCAGTATTTT,CASSGQSTDYFTDTQYF
few,TRBV5-1,.,TRBJ1-1,TGCGCCAGCAGCTTGTCAGGGTTAGACACTGAAGCTTTCTTT,CASSLSGLDTEAFF
.,TRBV4-2,TRBD2,TRBJ2-3,TGTGCCAGCAGCCATCCACGCGAGGGACTAGCGGGGGACTCCCCCACAGATACGCAGTATTTT,CASSHPREGLAGDSPTDTQYF
few,TRBV2,TRBD1,TRBJ2-1,TGTGCCACCAGGACAGGGGTGGATGAGCAGTTCTTC,CATRTGVDEQFF
.,TRBV24-1,.,TRBJ2-5,TGTGCCACCAGTGATTTCAAGCAAGAGACCCAGTACTTC,CATSDFKQETQYF
.,TRBV7-2,TRBD2,TRBJ2-7,TGTGCCAGCAGCTCCTCTAGCGGGGGCCCTTGGGAGCAGTACTTC,CASSSSSGGPWEQYF
.,TRBV5-1,.,TRBJ2-3,TGCGCCAGCAGCTTGGGGGACGGGAGTTCCGATACGCAGTATTTT,CASSLGDGSSDTQYF
.,TRBV21-1,.,TRBJ1-4,TGTGCCAGCAGCCCCAGTTCGGAAGAAAAACTGTTTTTT,CASSPSSEEKLFF
few,TRBV15,.,TRBJ1-5,TGTGCCACCAGCAGAGGAAATCAGCCCCAGCATTTT,CATSRGNQPQHF
.,TRBV6-5,.,TRBJ1-4,TGTGCCAGCACTGCCCTGAAAGGGGGTTATCCTTTCGAAAAACTGTTTTTT,CASTALKGGYPFEKLFF
few,TRBV3-1,.,TRBJ1-1,TGTGCCAGCAGCCAGGCCGGGGCCGGGGGTGAAGCTTTCTTT,CASSQAGAGGEAFF
.,TRBV6-5,.,TRBJ1-1,TGTGCCAGCGCCCCGGGTTATAGGAACACTGAAGCTTTCTTT,CASAPGYRNTEAFF
.,TRBV6-5,.,TRBJ1-5,TGTGCCAGCAGGCCGGGGCGAGGGCAGCCCCAGCATTTT,CASRPGRGQPQHF
few,TRBV7-2,.,TRBJ2-3,TGTGCCAGCAGCTTATTCAGGGGTGATACGCAGTATTTT,CASSLFRGDTQYF
few,TRBV7-9,TRBD2,TRBJ2-5,TGTGCCAGCAGCTTAGGCCCTAGCGGGCAAGAGACCCAGTACTTC,CASSLGPSGQETQYF
.,TRBV5-1,.,TRBJ2-5,TGCGCCAGCAGCCATTTCTGGGGGAGAGCAGAGACCCAGTACTTC,CASSHFWGRAETQYF
.,TRBV7-3,.,TRBJ1-2,TGTGCCAGCAGCTCCTCCTCACGGGGCAGCTATGGCTACACCTTC,CASSSSSRGSYGYTF
.,TRBV12-3/TRBV12-4,.,TRBJ2-1,TGTGCCAGCACCCCGGTAGGTTCGTACAATGAGCAGTTCTTC,CASTPVGSYNEQFF
many,TRBV20-1,TRBD1,TRBJ2-1,TGCAGTGCTAGAGATCGACAGGGGCCCTACAATGAGCAGTTCTTC,CSARDRQGPYNEQFF
few,TRBV29-1,.,TRBJ1-2,TGCAGCGTTGAGTTCCCGGGGGGCCCGAGATATGGCTACACCTTC,CSVEFPGGPRYGYTF
.,TRBV4-3,TRBD1,TRBJ1-6,TGCGCCAGCAGCCAAGCGGGGACAGCCAATTCACCCCTCCACTTT,CASSQAGTANSPLHF
few,TRBV29-1,.,TRBJ1-1,TGCAGCGTTCTCGGTGGCACTGAAGCTTTCTTT,CSVLGGTEAFF
many,TRBV20-1,.,TRBJ2-7,TGCAGTGCTAGCACGGGGTCCTACGAGCAGTACTTC,CSASTGSYEQYF
few,TRBV7-2,.,TRBJ1-1,TGTGCCAGCAGCCAATGGCGGGGAATGAACACTGAAGCTTTCTTT,CASSQWRGMNTEAFF